This T cell receptor (beta chain) was sequenced in a study of blood T cells in healthy people across ages. About the study: In model experiments, template switching was able to capture about one barcoded beta molecule for every two T cells that were present. Whole-study results and caveats: In long-lived donors, naive CD4+ cell counts and diversity exceeded those of aged donors. Measured against age, TCR beta diversity per million T cells decreased in a roughly linear manner.

Each donor had around 9.2 milliliters of peripheral blood drawn. Then a second PCR, running about 6 to 11 cycles, was carried out with a sample-barcoded 5' primer and a J-beta primer mix. In TCRdb, the 5' RACE reads were re-called with MiXCR into one record per CDR3 protein. The sample carries hundreds of thousands of distinct CDR3 sequences, around 45% recorded once. This clonotype was observed a handful of times. What it binds is not known. Trimming shortened V by 6 bases and J by 6 bases, and 11 bases separated the two germline ends. CDR3 length equals 12 residues. Material for sequencing was blood. This TCR came from a woman aged 60 to 75 in good health. The chain couples TRBV12-3 or TRBV12-4 to TRBJ1-1, with D unresolved. The CDR3: CASSPYGSEAFF. The CDR3 nucleotides are TGTGCCAGCAGCCCGTACGGGTCTGAAGCTTTCTTT.